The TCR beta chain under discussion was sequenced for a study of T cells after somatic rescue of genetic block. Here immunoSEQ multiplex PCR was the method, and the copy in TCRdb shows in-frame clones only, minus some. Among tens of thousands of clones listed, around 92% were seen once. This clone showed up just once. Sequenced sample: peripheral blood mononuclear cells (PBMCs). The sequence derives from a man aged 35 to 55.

The CDR3 sequence: CASSALGEQYF. CDR3 DNA sequence: TGTGCCAGCAGTGCCCTAGGCGAGCAGTACTTC. The chain joins TRBV6-1 to TRBJ2-7; D gene unclear. This CDR3 contains 11 residues. Germline V gives CDR1 MNHNS, CDR2 SASEGT. Trimming removed 4 bases at V and 6 bases at J, with 7 bases between.